One and the same sample provided the 32 T cell receptor beta chains below, sequenced in a study of cytomegalovirus exposure and HLA in healthy donors. 60 Vbeta and 13 Jbeta primers were used in PCR. The table came from immunoSEQ multiplex PCR; TCRdb's copy has only in-frame clones and leaves some out. The sample contains some 190,000 clones, 85% to 90% of which appear only once. Sequencing input: PBMCs. The receptor source for this set is a woman aged 18-29 years in good health and CMV-seronegative.

The V gene is TRBV6-1, the J gene TRBJ1-1; D is undetermined. The CDR3 has 13 amino acids. The V gene lost 7 bases and the J gene lost 0 bases, with 9 bases spanning the gap. Looked up from germline, CDR1 is MNHNS and CDR2 is SASEGT. The CDR3 spells CASIRQVNTEAFF. Written as DNA, the CDR3 is TGTGCCAGCATTAGGCAGGTGAACACTGAAGCTTTCTTT.

The chain carries TRBV6-1 and TRBJ1-2; D not resolved. This CDR3 spans 11 amino acids. The V and J ends lost 6 bases and 12 bases respectively, with 14 bases between them. CDR1 MNHNS and CDR2 SASEGT come from the germline V gene. The CDR3 loop is CASSTVGGHTF. Here the CDR3 DNA reads TGTGCCAGCAGCACAGTTGGAGGCCACACCTTC.

V and J are TRBV15 and TRBJ1-5; the match to TRBD1 covers 9 bases. J gave up 11 bases and V 0 bases, and 5 bases lay outside the gene matches. Germline assignment: CDR1 LNHNV and CDR2 YYDKDF (reference sequence). The CDR3 length is 14 residues. The CDR3 reads CATSRDGTGMAQHF. CDR3 bases: TGTGCCACCAGCAGAGACGGGACAGGGATGGCCCAGCATTTT.

J is TRBJ2-2 and V is TRBV19, with TRBD2 identical over 13 bases. The trim removed 10 bases at V and 9 bases at J, leaving 11 bases unmatched. CDR1 and CDR2 from the germline V gene are LNHDA and SQIVND (reference sequence). There are 15 residues in the CDR3. The CDR3 DNA reads as TGTGCCACCGCACTAGCGGGAGGGTCGGGCCGGGAGCTGTTTTTT. It encodes CATALAGGSGRELFF.

This clone was counted once. The chain employs TRBV4-3 and TRBJ2-2; possibly TRBD1 for D (6 bases). CDR3 size: 16 residues. Between the trimmed V and J ends, which lost 0 bases and 4 bases, there was a span of 12 bases. Germline V gives CDR1 LGHNA, CDR2 YSLEER. Here the CDR3 reads CASSQDLQGGTGELFF. As DNA, the CDR3 is TGCGCCAGCAGCCAAGATTTACAGGGCGGCACCGGGGAGCTGTTTTTT.

The rearrangement links TRBV5-1 to TRBJ2-2, with 9 bases that match TRBD1. Germline V CDR1 and CDR2: SGHRS, YFSETQ. With V trimmed by 4 bases and J by 7 bases, 5 bases remained unmatched. This CDR3 region has 14 residues. The CDR3 sequence is CASSPGQGGGELFF. The CDR3 DNA follows: TGCGCCAGCAGCCCGGGACAGGGTGGCGGGGAGCTGTTTTTT.

The CDR3: CASSPWDRGDEKLFF. CDR3 bases: TGTGCCAGCAGTCCCTGGGACAGGGGAGATGAAAAACTGTTTTTT. The rearrangement links TRBV28 to TRBJ1-4; 10 positions agree with TRBD1. V lost 5 bases, J lost 6 bases, and 6 bases stayed unmatched. The CDR3 is made up of 15 amino acids. Germline assignment: CDR1 MDHEN and CDR2 SYDVKM.

This rearrangement joins TRBV18 to TRBJ2-7; a possible D gene is TRBD2 (6 bases). V dropped 4 bases and J dropped 1 base, with 14 bases sitting between them. The CDR3 consists of 15 residues. Germline V gene sequence: CDR1 KGHSH, CDR2 LQKENI. CDR3 loop: CASSRGGGASYEQYF. CDR3 bases: TGTGCCAGCTCACGCGGTGGCGGGGCGTCCTACGAGCAGTACTTC.

The chain links TRBV27 to TRBJ2-5; D possibly corresponds to TRBD2 (5 bases). The germline gives CDR1 MNHEY, CDR2 SMNVEV (reference sequence). The CDR3 is 14 amino acids. Trimming left V 4 bases short and J 3 bases short, with 12 bases between. CDR3 residues: CASSSTDLEETQYF. For the CDR3, the DNA is TGTGCCAGCAGTTCCACGGACTTGGAAGAGACCCAGTACTTC.

This CDR3 is CASSTDREMYEQYF. CDR3 bases: TGCGCCAGCAGCACGGACAGGGAAATGTACGAGCAGTACTTC. The chain has TRBV5-1 and TRBJ2-7; 8 bases map to TRBD1. This CDR3 comprises 14 residues. Trimming took 4 bases from V and 4 from J; bases not matched to a gene: 7. Germline CDR1 and CDR2: SGHRS and YFSETQ.

The V and J genes are TRBV4-1 and TRBJ1-3, with TRBD1 matching over 7 bases. The CDR3 runs 15 residues. Trimming at V came to 0 bases and at J to 2 bases, leaving 1 base not matched to a gene. Germline V gives CDR1 MGHRA, CDR2 YSYEKL. CDR3 region: CASSQDGQAGNTIYF. Here the CDR3 DNA reads TGCGCCAGCAGCCAAGATGGACAGGCTGGAAACACCATATATTTT.

The chain couples TRBV6-1 to TRBJ1-5, with 10 positions matching TRBD1. The CDR3 has 15 amino acids. CDR1 and CDR2 from the germline V gene are MNHNS and SASEGT. The trim removed 4 bases at V and 5 bases at J, leaving 5 bases unmatched. DNA of the CDR3: TGTGCCAGCAGTGTTCTTGGACAGGGGGATCAGCCCCAGCATTTT. It is translated as CASSVLGQGDQPQHF.

V usage is TRBV30 and J usage is TRBJ1-4, with D unclear. Germline V gene lookup returns CDR1 GTSNPN and CDR2 SVGIG (reference sequence). The CDR3 consists of 12 residues. V dropped 6 bases and J dropped 8 bases, with 13 bases sitting between them. In DNA form, the CDR3 reads TGTGCCTGCGCCCCGGGAGCGGAAAAACTGTTTTTT. Translation: CACAPGAEKLFF.

This clone was seen a few times. The rearrangement joins TRBV9 to TRBJ2-6; 8 nucleotides line up with TRBD1. This CDR3 comprises 20 residues. V lost 3 bases, J lost 0 bases, and 14 bases stayed unmatched. Per germline, CDR1 SGDLS and CDR2 YYNGEE. In nucleotides, the CDR3 is TGTGCCAGCAGCGCACCGGCCCCGGGACAGGCGTTCTCTGGGGCCAACGTCCTGACTTTC. Its protein product is CASSAPAPGQAFSGANVLTF.

In its sample, this clone was seen a few times. The CDR3 DNA is TGTGCCAGCAGCCAAAACAGAGACTATGGCTACACCTTC. It translates to CASSQNRDYGYTF. V gene TRBV14 combines with J gene TRBJ1-2, with D hard to call. Per the germline V gene, CDR1 is SGHDN and CDR2 is FVKESK. Deletions cut 2 bases from V and 3 bases from J, with 7 bases between. This CDR3 spans 13 amino acids.

The rearrangement links TRBV6-5 to TRBJ1-1; D is possibly TRBD1 (5 bases). Germline V CDR1 and CDR2: MNHEY, SVGAGI. V dropped 0 bases and J dropped 9 bases, with 17 bases sitting between them. The CDR3 has 15 amino acids. The CDR3 region has the DNA TGTGCCAGCAGTTACTCGCAGGGACTCCCGGGAAAAGCTTTCTTT. It encodes CASSYSQGLPGKAFF.

CDR3 amino acids: CASSEMGDGEKLFF. The CDR3 bases are TGTGCCAGCAGTGAGATGGGCGATGGCGAAAAACTGTTTTTT. The rearrangement uses TRBV6-1 and TRBJ1-4; D unresolved. The CDR3 is 14 amino acids. Trimming shortened V by 3 bases and J by 8 bases, and 13 bases separated the two germline ends. Germline V CDR1 and CDR2: MNHNS, SASEGT.

The chain uses TRBV6-6 and TRBJ1-1; perhaps TRBD1 as D (6 bases). The CDR3 totals 12 residues. V lost 5 bases and J lost 8, with 12 bases in between. CDR1 is MNHNY, CDR2 SVGAGI, per germline (reference sequence). For the CDR3, the DNA is TGTGCCAGCAGTCACGGACAGTTAGAAGCTTTCTTT. Translated, it gives CASSHGQLEAFF.

A note on this clone: The germline gene is not matched at one end of the junction; a read error may be the cause. The rearrangement joins TRBV5-1 to TRBJ2-5; D possibly corresponds to TRBD1 (6 bases). The CDR3 contains 12 residues. Germline V lookup: CDR1 SGHRS, CDR2 YFSETQ. This CDR3 is CASSISPPGADF. In nucleotides, the CDR3 is TGCGCCAGCAGCATATCCCCTCCAGGGGCGGACTTC. The variable domain in full, completed from reference TRBV5-1 and TRBJ2-5, reads KAGVTQTPRYLIKTRGQQVTLSCSPISGHRSVSWYQQTPGQGLQFLFEYFSETQRNKGNFPGRFSGRQFSNSRSEMNVSTLELGDSALYLCASSISPPGADFGPGTRLLVL.

This chain joins TRBV5-1 and TRBJ2-2, with 13 bases matching TRBD2. Trimming cost V 0 bases and J 3 bases; bases outside gene matches: 2. Germline V CDR1 and CDR2: SGHRS, YFSETQ. The CDR3 extends over 17 amino acids. The CDR3 is CASSLAGTSGDTGELFF. The CDR3 nucleotides are TGCGCCAGCAGCTTGGCCGGGACTAGCGGGGACACCGGGGAGCTGTTTTTT.

V usage is TRBV7-9 and J usage is TRBJ2-1; 14 bases match TRBD2. Losses at the gene ends were 0 bases for V and 8 bases for J; bases not matched to a gene: 6. The CDR3 totals 17 residues. Germline V gene sequence: CDR1 SEHNR, CDR2 FQNEAQ (reference sequence). This CDR3 is CASSLAGLAGVGDEQFF. The CDR3 nucleotides are TGTGCCAGCAGCTTAGCGGGACTAGCGGGAGTGGGGGATGAGCAGTTCTTC. Drawing the rest from reference TRBV7-9 and TRBJ2-1, the complete variable domain is DTGVSQNPRHKITKRGQNVTFRCDPISEHNRLYWYRQTLGQGPEFLTYFQNEAQLEKSRLLSDRFSAERPKGSFSTLEIQRTEQGDSAMYLCASSLAGLAGVGDEQFFGPGTRLTVL.

By share of the sample, this clone is medium-sized. This chain uses TRBV4-1 with TRBJ2-7; 10 positions match TRBD2. This CDR3 region has 17 residues. V gave up 0 bases and J gave up 4 bases; unmatched junction bases: 9. CDR1 and CDR2 from the germline V gene are MGHRA and YSYEKL. CDR3: CASSQEPSGGAPYEQYF. CDR3 in DNA: TGCGCCAGCAGCCAAGAGCCTAGCGGGGGAGCGCCGTACGAGCAGTACTTC.

In this sample, this clone turned up once. The gene calls are TRBV7-3 and TRBJ2-2; no clear D. The ends were cut back, 5 bases at V and 0 bases at J, with 10 bases in the middle. The CDR3 has 15 amino acids. The germline V gene encodes CDR1 SGHTA and CDR2 FQGTGA. In nucleotides, the CDR3 is TGTGCCAGCAGCATCCAAACAACGAACACCGGGGAGCTGTTTTTT. Amino acid sequence: CASSIQTTNTGELFF.

This clone was detected once. The V call is TRBV28, the J call TRBJ1-1; tentatively, D is TRBD1 (5 bases). V was clipped by 2 bases and J by 1 base, with 17 bases between them. Per the germline V gene, CDR1 is MDHEN and CDR2 is SYDVKM. This CDR3 contains 17 residues. The CDR3 spells CASSLVLGGAPNTEAFF. CDR3 DNA: TGTGCCAGCAGTTTAGTCCTTGGAGGGGCGCCGAACACTGAAGCTTTCTTT.

The rearrangement uses TRBV5-1 and TRBJ1-1; D is possibly TRBD1 (6 bases). The germline CDR1 and CDR2 sequences are SGHRS and YFSETQ. The germline V and J ends were trimmed by 2 bases and 3 bases, with 11 bases remaining between them. The CDR3 runs to 14 residues. CDR3 in DNA: TGCGCCAGCAGCTTACAGGGTCAGGACACTGAAGCTTTCTTT. Encoded protein: CASSLQGQDTEAFF.

The rearrangement uses TRBV27 and TRBJ2-7, with D maybe TRBD2 (5 bases). The germline V gene has CDR1 MNHEY and CDR2 SMNVEV (reference sequence). The CDR3 loop spans 14 amino acids. The V gene lost 2 bases and the J gene lost 3 bases, with 11 bases spanning the gap. The DNA of the CDR3 is TGTGCCAGCAGTTTAAGAGCGGTGGGCTACGAGCAGTACTTC. Its translation: CASSLRAVGYEQYF.

Only one count was recorded for this clone. The chain links TRBV5-5 to TRBJ2-7, with 8 bases aligning to TRBD2. Trimming removed 0 bases from V and 7 bases from J; junction bases left unmatched: 6. Germline-derived CDR1 and CDR2 are SGHKS and YYEKEE (reference sequence). This CDR3 is 14 amino acids long. CDR3 sequence: CASSLGGLGQEQYF. CDR3 sequence (DNA): TGTGCCAGCAGCTTGGGGGGACTAGGACAAGAGCAGTACTTC.

This clone turned up a few times. The rearrangement uses TRBV18 and TRBJ2-2; the D is unclear. Between the trimmed V and J ends, which lost 0 bases and 3 bases, there was a span of 8 bases. The CDR3 runs to 15 residues. The germline gives CDR1 KGHSH, CDR2 LQKENI. CDR3 sequence reads: CASSPPARDTGELFF. The CDR3 DNA follows: TGTGCCAGCTCACCACCCGCACGGGACACCGGGGAGCTGTTTTTT.

There are a few counts of this clone. The chain has TRBV27 and TRBJ2-7, with 9 bases fitting TRBD1. V was clipped by 6 bases and J by 3 bases; unmatched bases: 6. CDR3 length equals 14 residues. The germline V gene has CDR1 MNHEY and CDR2 SMNVEV (reference sequence). The CDR3 sequence: CASRIADRGYEQYF. CDR3 in DNA: TGTGCCAGCAGAATCGCGGACAGGGGCTACGAGCAGTACTTC.

CDR3 protein: CASSPGQGAEKLFF. As DNA, the CDR3 is TGTGCCAGCTCACCTGGACAGGGTGCTGAAAAACTGTTTTTT. This sequence joins TRBV18 and TRBJ1-4; 8 bases are a match to TRBD1. This CDR3 is built from 14 residues. V trimming: 3 bases; J trimming: 7 bases; junction bases outside the gene matches: 4. The V gene's germline CDR1 is KGHSH and CDR2 LQKENI. The complete variable domain, with remaining parts taken from reference TRBV18 and TRBJ1-4, reads NAGVMQNPRHLVRRRGQEARLRCSPMKGHSHVYWYRQLPEEGLKFMVYLQKENIIDESGMPKERFSAEFPKEGPSILRIQQVVRGDSAAYFCASSPGQGAEKLFFGSGTQLSVL.

CDR3 sequence (DNA): TGTGCCAGCAGCTCAGGGGGCATCGGTGGCTACACCTTC. Translated, it gives CASSSGGIGGYTF. The rearrangement links TRBV11-2 to TRBJ1-2; TRBD1 agrees at 8 bases. The germline V gene has CDR1 SGHAT and CDR2 FQNNGV. V lost 4 bases to trimming and J lost 7 bases; unmatched junction nucleotides: 5. The CDR3 is 13 residues long.

V is TRBV29-1 and J is TRBJ1-3; a possible D gene is TRBD1 (6 bases). Trimming cost V 0 bases and J 0 bases, with 12 bases left between them. Germline V gene sequence: CDR1 SQVTM, CDR2 ANQGSEA. The CDR3 runs 16 residues. CDR3: CSVEDWGGPSGNTIYF. The CDR3 DNA reads TGCAGCGTTGAAGACTGGGGGGGCCCCTCTGGAAACACCATATATTTT.